The next 3 T cell receptor beta chains were all read from a single sample in a study of cytomegalovirus exposure and HLA in healthy donors. It was with 60 Vbeta and 13 Jbeta primers that the PCR ran. Profiling relied on immunoSEQ multiplex PCR, and the TCRdb table lists in-frame clones only, not all of them. The listing contains about 59,000 clones. The specimen was PBMCs. These receptor sequences come from a young man in good health and CMV-seropositive.

The CDR3 DNA reads TGTGCCAGCAGTTACGACATAGAGAATTCACCCCTCCACTTT. It encodes CASSYDIENSPLHF. This sequence joins TRBV7-6 and TRBJ1-6, with D hard to call. The CDR3 has 14 amino acids. Per germline, CDR1 SGHVS and CDR2 FNYEAQ. V was pared by 6 bases and J by 7 bases, with 13 bases between.

The chain joins TRBV30 to TRBJ2-3, with D possibly matching TRBD1 (5 bases). The CDR3 loop spans 13 amino acids. Between the trimmed V and J ends, which lost 1 base and 5 bases, there was a span of 10 bases. The V gene's germline CDR1 is GTSNPN and CDR2 SVGIG (reference sequence). The CDR3 DNA follows: TGTGCCTGGAGTGGGAAAGGGGTAGATACGCAGTATTTT. Translating it yields CAWSGKGVDTQYF.

This chain uses TRBV7-3 with TRBJ1-2, with TRBD1 identical over 11 bases. The V segment lost 3 bases and the J segment 8 bases; nucleotides outside the gene matches: 2. Germline CDR1 SGHTA, CDR2 FQGTGA. CDR3 length: 13 amino acids. The CDR3 DNA reads as TGTGCCAGCAGCTTGGACAGGGGGCTAGGCTACACCTTC. This translates into CASSLDRGLGYTF.